The 17 T cell receptor beta chains below come from one sample, sequenced in a study of blood T cells in healthy people across ages. The authors ran a second PCR of 7 to 11 cycles using a sample-barcoded 5' primer and a J-beta primer mix. One entry per CDR3 protein, called by TCRdb with MiXCR from the 5' RACE reads. The data hold 650,000 to 950,000 distinct CDR3 sequences, with around 43% observed a single time. What was sequenced was blood. Source of these receptors: a man in his 60s in good health.

The rearrangement joins TRBV12-3 or TRBV12-4 to TRBJ1-2, with D unclear. This CDR3 region has 17 residues. V gave up 4 bases and J gave up 0 bases, with 18 bases separating them. CDR3 sequence: CASSSGRNALANYGYTF. CDR3 DNA: TGTGCCAGCAGTTCAGGACGGAATGCTTTAGCTAACTATGGCTACACCTTC.

This chain uses TRBV7-2 with TRBJ2-3; possibly TRBD2 for D (6 bases). Germline CDR1 and CDR2: SGHTA and FQGNSA. The ends were cut back, 4 bases at V and 10 bases at J, with 15 bases in the middle. This CDR3 is built from 13 residues. The chain's CDR3 is CASSSPLWEAQYF. In DNA, the CDR3 is TGTGCCAGCAGCTCCCCCCTTTGGGAGGCGCAGTATTTT.

In this sample, this clonotype turned up many times. This may come from a read error, since a much larger clone is one base off. The chain joins TRBV20-1 to TRBJ2-3; D gene ambiguous. The CDR3 contains 16 residues. The V gene lost 3 bases and the J gene lost 7 bases, with 23 bases spanning the gap. Germline CDR1 is DFQATT and CDR2 is SNEGSKA (reference sequence). The CDR3 spells CSASPAGGRTSNTQYF. CDR3 bases: TGCAGTGCTAGCCCCGCAGGCGGTAGGACCAGCAATACGCAGTATTTT.

The V gene is TRBV11-2, the J gene TRBJ2-3; TRBD1 is a possible D gene (6 bases). Germline V gene sequence: CDR1 SGHAT, CDR2 FQNNGV. Deletions cut 3 bases from V and 3 bases from J, with 13 bases between. CDR3 length equals 15 residues. The CDR3 sequence: CASSFSPGETDTQYF. CDR3 nucleotide sequence: TGTGCCAGCAGCTTTTCCCCAGGGGAGACAGATACGCAGTATTTT.

There are a few counts of this clonotype. V gene TRBV20-1 combines with J gene TRBJ2-3, with a possible D match to TRBD1 (6 bases). The CDR3 contains 14 residues. V dropped 5 bases and J dropped 3 bases, with 15 bases sitting between them. Germline V lookup: CDR1 DFQATT, CDR2 SNEGSKA (reference sequence). Here the CDR3 reads CSAGDRSFTDTQYF. In DNA, the CDR3 is TGCAGTGCTGGCGACAGGAGCTTTACAGATACGCAGTATTTT.

This chain links TRBV4-1 with TRBJ2-1; 7 nucleotides line up with TRBD1. V shed 2 bases, J shed 9 bases, and the junction held 13 bases outside the gene matches. There are 16 residues in the CDR3. Germline V gene data show CDR1 as MGHRA and CDR2 as YSYEKL. The CDR3 bases are TGCGCCAGCAGCCAAAGTCTTCGGGCAGGGGGAAGTGAGCAGTTCTTC. Amino acid sequence: CASSQSLRAGGSEQFF.

This clonotype has more than one count but fewer than ten. The V gene is TRBV12-3 or TRBV12-4, the J gene TRBJ2-3; D uncertain. V was shortened by 6 bases and J by 4 bases, with 11 bases between the two germline ends. CDR3 length: 13 residues. Here the CDR3 DNA reads TGTGCCAGCAGGCAAAGTTGGGCAGATACGCAGTATTTT. Amino acid sequence: CASRQSWADTQYF.

This clonotype was seen a handful of times. The rearrangement uses TRBV27 and TRBJ1-1; D may be TRBD1 (5 bases). The CDR3 has 14 amino acids. From germline, CDR1 is MNHEY and CDR2 SMNVEV (reference sequence). Trimming pared 6 bases from V and 1 base from J, leaving 12 bases between. Written as DNA, the CDR3 is TGTGCCAGCAGGGGACTGATGGGGAACACTGAAGCTTTCTTT. This sequence encodes CASRGLMGNTEAFF.

The CDR3: CASSDRQGSAEAFF. The DNA of the CDR3 is TGTGCCAGCAGCGACAGACAGGGGTCGGCTGAAGCTTTCTTT. V is TRBV5-5 and J is TRBJ1-1; TRBD1 matches 8 bases. The CDR3 consists of 14 residues. V shed 4 bases, J shed 6 bases, and the junction held 8 bases outside the gene matches. Germline loops: CDR1 SGHKS, CDR2 YYEKEE (reference sequence).

The chain couples TRBV28 to TRBJ2-5; 10 positions match TRBD1. V shed 5 bases and J 4 bases; nucleotides not matched to a gene: 10. The CDR3 is made up of 16 amino acids. CDR1 and CDR2 (germline): MDHEN, SYDVKM. The CDR3 region is CASSVPGTGAGETQYF. CDR3 DNA: TGTGCCAGCAGTGTACCCGGGACAGGGGCCGGAGAGACCCAGTACTTC.

This clonotype was counted a single time. V is TRBV4-2 and J is TRBJ1-1; no clear D. V was trimmed by 0 bases and J by 10 bases, leaving 18 bases between them. CDR1 LGHNA and CDR2 YNFKEQ come from the germline V gene. The CDR3 is 15 residues long. The CDR3 here is CASSQDRQSFVTAFF. As DNA, the CDR3 is TGTGCCAGCAGCCAAGACCGCCAGTCTTTCGTTACAGCTTTCTTT.

This chain links TRBV10-1 with TRBJ2-1; the D gene is possibly TRBD1 (6 bases). This CDR3 comprises 14 residues. Germline-derived CDR1 and CDR2 are WNHNN and SYGVQD (reference sequence). V gave up 6 bases and J gave up 6 bases, with 15 bases separating them. For the CDR3, the DNA is TGCGCCAGCAGCGCCGGGACAACTCGCAATGAGCAGTTCTTC. The encoded protein is CASSAGTTRNEQFF.

This clonotype occurred once. The chain carries TRBV20-1 and TRBJ2-5, with D perhaps matching TRBD2 (7 bases). CDR1 and CDR2 (germline): DFQATT, SNEGSKA (reference sequence). The length of the CDR3 is 15 residues. Trimming left V 1 base short and J 2 bases short, with 14 bases between. CDR3 in DNA: TGCAGTGCTAGAGGGGGAGGGGGGGTACAAGAGACCCAGTACTTC. Its protein is CSARGGGGVQETQYF.

The chain employs TRBV7-2 and TRBJ2-1; TRBD2 aligns across 11 bases. The germline gives CDR1 SGHTA, CDR2 FQGNSA. The CDR3 loop spans 18 amino acids. The J segment lost 8 bases and the V segment lost 3 bases, leaving 15 bases of the junction unmatched. The CDR3 region has the DNA TGTGCCAGCAGCTTCCAAATTTACCTAGCGGGGGGTATGGATGAGCAGTTCTTC. It translates to CASSFQIYLAGGMDEQFF. The full variable domain, with the rest looked up from reference TRBV7-2 and TRBJ2-1, is GAGVSQSPSNKVTEKGKDVELRCDPISGHTALYWYRQSLGQGLEFLIYFQGNSAPDKSGLPSDRFSAERTGGSVSTLTIQRTQQEDSAVYLCASSFQIYLAGGMDEQFFGPGTRLTVL.

The chain couples TRBV4-2 to TRBJ1-2; weak D call: TRBD1 (6 bases). The length of the CDR3 is 15 residues. From germline, CDR1 is LGHNA and CDR2 YNFKEQ. The V and J ends lost 3 bases and 4 bases respectively, with 15 bases between them. The CDR3 spells CASSQELQGRYGYTF. As DNA, the CDR3 is TGTGCCAGCAGCCAGGAACTACAGGGACGCTATGGCTACACCTTC.

This clonotype appeared a few times. J is TRBJ2-3 and V is TRBV5-4; D is ambiguous. The germline V gene encodes CDR1 SGHNT and CDR2 YYREEE (reference sequence). V was clipped by 2 bases and J by 0 bases, with 7 bases between them. The CDR3 is made up of 14 amino acids. This CDR3 is CASSLSDSTDTQYF. CDR3 coding DNA: TGTGCCAGCAGCTTATCGGACAGCACAGATACGCAGTATTTT.

This chain uses TRBV6-2 or TRBV6-3 with TRBJ2-7, with 7 bases identical to TRBD2. Germline CDR1 reads MNHEY; CDR2 reads SVGEGT. V dropped 8 bases and J dropped 8; count of bases not matched to a gene: 15. CDR3 length: 14 residues. CDR3: CASCGGSRNMKQYF. CDR3 bases: TGTGCCAGCTGCGGGGGTTCGAGGAATATGAAGCAGTACTTC.